This T cell receptor (beta chain) originates from a study of cytomegalovirus exposure and HLA in healthy donors. General study results and limits: Among immune exposure information, only CMV serostatus was available. Associated with cytomegalovirus, according to the listing, were approximately 160 TCR beta chains.

Germline V CDR1 and CDR2: SGHTA, FQGNSA. The CDR3 consists of 15 residues. Deletions cut 1 base from V and 4 bases from J, with 11 bases between. The PCR had 60 Vbeta and 13 Jbeta primers. As handled by the study authors: In a later analysis, around 10 million of some 80 million unique beta chains occurred in at least two donors. Profiled with immunoSEQ multiplex PCR; TCRdb holds only in-frame clones, not every one. From that table come the V and J calls and clone size; the DNA was used to work out D and trimming. The sample lists fewer than 250,000 clones; about 83% were seen once. To note about this clone: Its target is not known.

The chain recombines TRBV7-2 with TRBJ1-3; D may be TRBD1 (6 bases). The sequenced sample consisted of PBMCs. The TCR was taken from a human donor in good health. In DNA, the CDR3 is TGTGCCAGCAGCTTAGTGGGGGCAGGCGGAAACACCATATATTTT. Its protein is CASSLVGAGGNTIYF.